The 7 T cell receptor beta chains below were found in one sample sequenced in a study of OX40 agonist ivuxolimab in advanced cancers. Assay used: immunoSEQ multiplex PCR; TCRdb lists only in-frame clones, some missing. Among 50,000 to 65,000 clones listed, approximately 90% were seen once. The sequencing used CD4+ or CD8+ T cells sorted from blood, collected in a trial of the OX40 agonist ivuxolimab. Receptor source: an adult with an advanced solid tumor such as melanoma, head and neck, liver or kidney cancer.

This chain uses TRBV28 with TRBJ2-7; D not certain. This CDR3 spans 12 amino acids. V was trimmed by 0 bases and J by 1 base, leaving 1 base between them. The germline V gene has CDR1 MDHEN and CDR2 SYDVKM. The CDR3 coding sequence is TGTGCCAGCAGTTTATGGTCCTACGAGCAGTACTTC. Encoded protein: CASSLWSYEQYF.

This chain joins TRBV15 and TRBJ2-3; D is ambiguous. CDR3 size: 16 residues. The V and J ends lost 0 bases and 0 bases respectively, with 10 bases between them. Germline V gene sequence: CDR1 LNHNV, CDR2 YYDKDF (reference sequence). This chain's CDR3 is CATSRDRLISTDTQYF. CDR3 nucleotide sequence: TGTGCCACCAGCAGAGATCGTCTGATTAGCACAGATACGCAGTATTTT.

The chain carries TRBV2 and TRBJ1-1; no clear D gene. Germline loops: CDR1 SNHLY, CDR2 FYNNEI. The CDR3 runs 14 residues. V was pared by 8 bases and J by 7 bases, with 20 bases between. The CDR3 sequence is CASSRVGFTNEAFF. CDR3 DNA sequence: TGTGCCAGCTCCCGAGTAGGGTTTACAAATGAAGCTTTCTTT.

A few counts support this clone. The gene calls are TRBV9 and TRBJ2-2; 11 nucleotides match TRBD2. Trimming removed 3 bases from V and 7 bases from J; junction bases left unmatched: 8. Germline-derived CDR1 and CDR2 are SGDLS and YYNGEE. There are 16 residues in the CDR3. DNA of the CDR3: TGTGCCAGCAGCGCAACTAGCGGGAGCCTGGGCGGGGAGCTGTTTTTT. Translating it yields CASSATSGSLGGELFF.

The rearrangement joins TRBV19 to TRBJ2-7; D call uncertain. The CDR3 is 13 amino acids. V lost 2 bases and J 3 bases, leaving 8 bases between the germline ends. Germline lookup yields CDR1 LNHDA and CDR2 SQIVND (reference sequence). For the CDR3, the DNA is TGTGCCAGTAGTATATACCGCGACTACGAGCAGTACTTC. Protein: CASSIYRDYEQYF.

The chain links TRBV28 to TRBJ1-6; D is unclear. CDR1 and CDR2 (germline): MDHEN, SYDVKM. The CDR3 totals 16 residues. Trimming took off 3 bases at V and 4 bases at J, with 13 bases between the two ends. The CDR3 DNA reads TGTGCCAGCAGTTTCGGATGGGGAGAATATAATTCACCCCTCCACTTT. It specifies CASSFGWGEYNSPLHF.

This clone was picked up one time. V gene TRBV2 combines with J gene TRBJ2-2, with TRBD2 matching 10 bases. The ends lost 6 bases at V and 6 bases at J; junction bases unmatched: 7. The CDR3 has 15 amino acids. CDR1 and CDR2 from the germline V gene are SNHLY and FYNNEI. Here the CDR3 reads CASRNLAGEAGELFF. The CDR3 DNA is TGTGCCAGCAGAAACCTAGCGGGAGAGGCCGGGGAGCTGTTTTTT.